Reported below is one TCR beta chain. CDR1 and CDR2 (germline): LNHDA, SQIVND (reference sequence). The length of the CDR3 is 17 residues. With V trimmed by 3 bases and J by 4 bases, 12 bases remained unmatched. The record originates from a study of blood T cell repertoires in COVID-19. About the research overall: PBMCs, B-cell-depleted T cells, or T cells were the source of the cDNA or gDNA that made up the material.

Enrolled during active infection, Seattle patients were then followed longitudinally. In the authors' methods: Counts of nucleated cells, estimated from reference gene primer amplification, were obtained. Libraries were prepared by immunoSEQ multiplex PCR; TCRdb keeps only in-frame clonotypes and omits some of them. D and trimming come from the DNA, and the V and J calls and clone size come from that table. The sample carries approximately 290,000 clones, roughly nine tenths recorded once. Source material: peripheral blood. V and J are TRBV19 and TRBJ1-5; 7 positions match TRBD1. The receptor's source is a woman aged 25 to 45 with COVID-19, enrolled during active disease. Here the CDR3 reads CASSIPHRGRRNQPQHF. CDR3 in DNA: TGTGCCAGTAGTATCCCTCACAGGGGTCGACGGAATCAGCCCCAGCATTTT.